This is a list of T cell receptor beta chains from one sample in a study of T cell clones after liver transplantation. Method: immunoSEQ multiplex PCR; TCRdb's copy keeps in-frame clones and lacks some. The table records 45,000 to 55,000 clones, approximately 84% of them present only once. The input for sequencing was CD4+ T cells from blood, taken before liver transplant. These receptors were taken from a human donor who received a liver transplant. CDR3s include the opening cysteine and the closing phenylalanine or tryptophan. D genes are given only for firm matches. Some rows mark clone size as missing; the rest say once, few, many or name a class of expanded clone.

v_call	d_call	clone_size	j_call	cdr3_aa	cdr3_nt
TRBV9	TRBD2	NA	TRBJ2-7	CASSVGTSAFTPLNYEQYF	TGTGCCAGCAGCGTAGGGACTAGCGCCTTCACCCCCCTGAACTACGAGCAGTACTTC
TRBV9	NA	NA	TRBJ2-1	CASSVAGANEQFF	TGTGCCAGCAGCGTCGCGGGGGCGAATGAGCAGTTCTTC
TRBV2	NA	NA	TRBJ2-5	CASSYQATQYF	TGTGCCAGCAGTTACCAGGCGACCCAGTACTTC
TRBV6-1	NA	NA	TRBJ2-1	CASVGYNEQFF	TGTGCCAGTGTTGGTTACAATGAGCAGTTCTTC
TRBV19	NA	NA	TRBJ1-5	CASSIEGTTQPQHF	TGTGCCAGTAGTATAGAGGGGACGACCCAGCCCCAGCATTTT
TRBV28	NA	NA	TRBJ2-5	CASGGVGAETQYF	TGTGCCAGCGGTGGGGTGGGGGCCGAGACCCAGTACTTC
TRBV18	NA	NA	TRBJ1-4	CASSLEGLGEKLFF	TGTGCCAGCTCACTTGAGGGACTGGGTGAAAAACTGTTTTTT
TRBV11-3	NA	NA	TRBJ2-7	CASSLTSNGHEQYF	TGTGCCAGCAGCTTAACCAGCAACGGCCACGAGCAGTACTTC
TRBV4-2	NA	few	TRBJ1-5	CASSPETDQPQHF	TGTGCCAGCAGCCCGGAGACGGATCAGCCCCAGCATTTT
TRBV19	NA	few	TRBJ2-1	CASSSYNEQFF	TGTGCCAGTAGTTCCTACAATGAGCAGTTCTTC
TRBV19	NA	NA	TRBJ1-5	CASSIPTVSNQPQHF	TGTGCCAGTAGTATCCCCACAGTTAGCAATCAGCCCCAGCATTTT
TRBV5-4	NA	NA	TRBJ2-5	CASSFDTSRQETQYF	TGTGCCAGCAGCTTCGACACCTCACGCCAAGAGACCCAGTACTTC
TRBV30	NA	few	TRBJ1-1	CAWSEMRSTEAFF	TGTGCCTGGAGTGAGATGAGGTCCACTGAAGCTTTCTTT
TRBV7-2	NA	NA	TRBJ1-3	CASRGTDRNTIYF	TGTGCCAGCAGAGGGACGGATAGAAACACCATATATTTT
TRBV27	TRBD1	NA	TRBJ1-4	CASSQPQGGSEKLFF	TGTGCCAGCAGTCAGCCTCAGGGGGGTAGTGAAAAACTGTTTTTT
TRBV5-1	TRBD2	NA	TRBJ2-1	CASSFSGRFDEQFF	TGCGCCAGCAGCTTTAGCGGGAGGTTTGATGAGCAGTTCTTC
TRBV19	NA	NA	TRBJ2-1	CASSVLRGNEQFF	TGTGCCAGTAGTGTCCTCAGGGGCAATGAGCAGTTCTTC
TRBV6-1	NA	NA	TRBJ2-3	CASSSVTSTDTQYF	TGTGCCAGCAGTTCGGTGACTAGCACAGATACGCAGTATTTT
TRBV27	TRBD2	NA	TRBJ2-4	CASSPRLAGRGWGLAKNIQYF	TGTGCCAGCAGTCCAAGACTAGCGGGAAGGGGATGGGGGTTAGCCAAAAACATTCAGTACTTC
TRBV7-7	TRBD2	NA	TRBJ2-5	CASSLGGGQETQYF	TGTGCCAGCAGCTTAGGGGGGGGGCAAGAGACCCAGTACTTC
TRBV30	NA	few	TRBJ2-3	CAWSKGQGNADTQYF	TGTGCCTGGAGTAAGGGTCAGGGGAACGCAGATACGCAGTATTTT
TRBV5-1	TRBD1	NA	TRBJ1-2	CASSWEQGPYGYTF	TGCGCCAGCAGCTGGGAACAGGGGCCCTATGGCTACACCTTC
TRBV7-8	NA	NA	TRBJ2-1	CASSLDGSSYNEQFF	TGTGCCAGCAGCTTAGACGGGAGCTCCTACAATGAGCAGTTCTTC
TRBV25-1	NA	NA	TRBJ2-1	CASSESAGTYNEQFF	TGTGCCAGCAGTGAATCTGCGGGAACCTACAATGAGCAGTTCTTC
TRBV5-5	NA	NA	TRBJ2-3	CASSHPGWGEDTQYF	TGTGCCAGCAGCCACCCAGGGTGGGGGGAAGATACGCAGTATTTT
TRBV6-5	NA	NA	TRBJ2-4	CASPGKENIQYF	TGTGCCAGCCCCGGAAAGGAAAACATTCAGTACTTC
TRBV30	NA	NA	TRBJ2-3	CAWSSTGMGTDTQYF	TGTGCCTGGAGTTCCACAGGGATGGGCACAGATACGCAGTATTTT
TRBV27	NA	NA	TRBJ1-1	CASSLGQKNTEAFF	TGTGCCAGCAGTTTAGGTCAGAAGAACACTGAAGCTTTCTTT
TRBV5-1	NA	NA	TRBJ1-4	CASSLDDEKLFF	TGCGCCAGCAGCTTGGATGATGAAAAACTGTTTTTT
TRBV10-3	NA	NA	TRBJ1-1	CAISSMGPEAFF	TGTGCCATCAGTTCCATGGGCCCTGAAGCTTTCTTT
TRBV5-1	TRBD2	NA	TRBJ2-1	CASSLAGGGAKEQFF	TGCGCCAGCAGCTTGGCGGGCGGGGGGGCCAAGGAGCAGTTCTTC
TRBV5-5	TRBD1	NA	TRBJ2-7	CASSLGGQLISHF	TGTGCCAGCAGCTTGGGGGGACAGCTGATTTCGCACTTC
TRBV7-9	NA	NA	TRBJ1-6	CASSWGDSPLHF	TGTGCCAGCAGTTGGGGAGATTCACCCCTCCACTTT
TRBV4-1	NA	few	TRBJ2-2	CASSHSKGNTGELFF	TGCGCCAGCAGCCACTCCAAGGGGAACACCGGGGAGCTGTTTTTT
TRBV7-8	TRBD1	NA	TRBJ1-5	CASSLAILGQGGSNQPQHF	TGTGCCAGCAGCTTAGCGATTTTGGGACAGGGGGGAAGCAATCAGCCCCAGCATTTT
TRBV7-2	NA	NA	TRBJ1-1	CASSFAMNTEAFF	TGTGCCAGCAGCTTTGCAATGAACACTGAAGCTTTCTTT
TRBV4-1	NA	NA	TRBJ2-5	CASSPIQSLVETQYF	TGCGCCAGCAGCCCTATACAGAGTTTGGTCGAGACCCAGTACTTC
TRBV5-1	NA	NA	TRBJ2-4	CASSFGSIAKNIQYF	TGCGCCAGCAGCTTCGGCAGCATAGCCAAAAACATTCAGTACTTC
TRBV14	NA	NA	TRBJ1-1	CASSQRRDEAFF	TGTGCCAGCAGCCAGCGCCGAGACGAAGCTTTCTTT
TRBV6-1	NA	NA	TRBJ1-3	CASTSGHAWNTIYF	TGTGCCAGTACTTCCGGGCACGCCTGGAACACCATATATTTT
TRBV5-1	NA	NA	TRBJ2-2	CASSLVVTGELFF	TGCGCCAGCAGCTTGGTTGTCACCGGGGAGCTGTTTTTT
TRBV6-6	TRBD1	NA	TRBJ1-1	CASSGGTADNTEAFF	TGTGCCAGCAGTGGGGGGACAGCCGACAATACTGAAGCTTTCTTT
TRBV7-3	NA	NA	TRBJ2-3	CASSLLVADTQYF	TGTGCCAGCAGCTTACTGGTAGCAGATACGCAGTATTTT
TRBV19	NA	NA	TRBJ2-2	CASSIDGDLRAGELFF	TGTGCCAGTAGTATAGATGGGGACTTACGTGCCGGGGAGCTGTTTTTT
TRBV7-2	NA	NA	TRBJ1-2	CASSLVRSDDGYTF	TGTGCCAGCAGCTTAGTCCGGTCAGACGATGGCTACACCTTC
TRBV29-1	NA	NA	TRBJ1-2	CSCYAGNYGYTF	TGCAGCTGCTACGCAGGGAACTATGGCTACACCTTC
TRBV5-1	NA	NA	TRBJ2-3	CASSLLFSGADTQYF	TGCGCCAGCAGCCTACTTTTTAGCGGTGCTGATACGCAGTATTTT
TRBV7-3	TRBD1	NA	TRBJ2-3	CASSPGRGQETDTQYF	TGTGCCAGCAGCCCAGGCAGAGGACAGGAAACAGATACGCAGTATTTT
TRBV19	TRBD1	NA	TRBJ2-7	CASSLPGQVLYEQYF	TGTGCCAGTAGTCTTCCGGGACAGGTGCTCTACGAGCAGTACTTC
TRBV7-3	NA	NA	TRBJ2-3	CASSLDTDTQYF	TGTGCCAGCAGCTTGGACACAGATACGCAGTATTTT
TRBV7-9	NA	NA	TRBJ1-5	CASSAENNQPQHF	TGTGCCAGCAGCGCGGAGAATAATCAGCCCCAGCATTTT
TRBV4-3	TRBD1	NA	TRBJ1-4	CASSQEVGTGRMVLFF	TGCGCCAGCAGCCAAGAAGTGGGGACAGGGAGGATGGTACTGTTTTTT
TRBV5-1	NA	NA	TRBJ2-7	CASSRGSGGYEQYF	TGCGCCAGCAGCAGGGGGTCCGGGGGCTACGAGCAGTACTTC
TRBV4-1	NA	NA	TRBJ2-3	CASSQDLDSTDTQYF	TGCGCCAGCAGCCAAGATCTCGACTCAACAGATACGCAGTATTTT